Listed below are T cell receptor beta chains from one sample, sequenced in a study of T cell responses to AZD1222 COVID-19 vaccine. Clones were read by immunoSEQ multiplex PCR, and TCRdb kept only the in-frame ones, dropping some. The sample holds 110,000 to 150,000 clones, about 90% seen once. The sequences come from peripheral blood, collected on day 0 of AZD1222 vaccination. These receptors all come from an adult in good health. The conserved cysteine and the conserved F or W are not part of the CDR3 here. Fields, in order: V gene, clone size, J gene, CDR3 protein. Not every row has a clone size; where given, it reads once, few, many or a size class.

TRBV6-5	NA	TRBJ2-3	ASSYTLLTDTQY
TRBV18	NA	TRBJ2-7	ASSRRGDEQY
TRBV28	NA	TRBJ2-5	ASSLSSGATLRVRAEETQY
TRBV5-6	NA	TRBJ2-7	ASSSGGSYEQY
TRBV6-5	NA	TRBJ1-2	ASSWGQGSYT
TRBV7-2	NA	TRBJ2-7	ASSEASGESYEQY
TRBV18	NA	TRBJ1-3	ASSPDTSGNTIY
TRBV5-1	NA	TRBJ1-2	ASSLGTGSLYGYT
TRBV28	once	TRBJ2-7	ASSNSGISYEQY
TRBV19	NA	TRBJ1-2	ASSLQGRYGYT
TRBV7-8	NA	TRBJ2-3	ASSQRGTDTQY
TRBV27	NA	TRBJ1-2	ASSSTGWDGYT
TRBV4-3	NA	TRBJ1-4	ASSLMSNEKLF
TRBV3-1/TRBV3-2	NA	TRBJ2-7	ASSQVFRPDLTYEQY
TRBV19	once	TRBJ2-1	ASSIAEGGRYNEQF
TRBV6-5	NA	TRBJ1-5	ASRRDGNQPQH
TRBV30	NA	TRBJ2-3	AWSGGGRALADTQY
TRBV3-1/TRBV3-2	few	TRBJ1-3	ASSQISWDYKTGEGNTIY
TRBV11-3	once	TRBJ2-7	ASSLGLAGGSYEQY
TRBV5-6	once	TRBJ1-6	ASSSWRLQGRNSPLH
TRBV25-1	NA	TRBJ2-7	ASSGGGTGLYYEQY
TRBV4-2	once	TRBJ1-4	ASSQDWGEKLF
TRBV14	NA	TRBJ2-5	ASSQGEAQETQY
TRBV18	NA	TRBJ1-4	ASSSLGEPNEKLF
TRBV11-3	NA	TRBJ2-5	ASSFLIGPVQETQY
TRBV13	NA	TRBJ1-2	ASSGPPGQGFQVNYGYT
TRBV4-3	NA	TRBJ1-2	ASSQSGGANYGYT
TRBV7-2	NA	TRBJ2-7	ASSRGRALEQY
TRBV14	NA	TRBJ1-1	ASSQAENTEAF
TRBV27	NA	TRBJ1-1	ASSRQGLSLNTEAF
TRBV5-6	NA	TRBJ2-7	ASSFPGLASEQY
TRBV7-3	NA	TRBJ2-3	ASSPAGADTQY
TRBV5-8	NA	TRBJ2-1	ASSLGGSDYNEQF
TRBV28	NA	TRBJ1-3	ASSQGRDPTIY
TRBV3-1/TRBV3-2	NA	TRBJ1-2	ASSTKGAGGYT
TRBV4-3	once	TRBJ1-2	ASSQDPLRDYGYT
TRBV5-4	NA	TRBJ1-6	ASSFSAGSNSPLH
TRBV6-5	NA	TRBJ2-7	ASSIDRGRYEQY
TRBV19	NA	TRBJ1-2	ASATPNYGYT
TRBV11-2	NA	TRBJ1-1	ASSVFLPDTEAF
TRBV18	NA	TRBJ1-2	ASSPVTWQGYT
TRBV6-1	NA	TRBJ2-6	ASSPIISGANVLT
TRBV11-3	NA	TRBJ1-1	ASSIQGDTEAF
TRBV11-3	few	TRBJ2-2	ASSSTSANTGELF
TRBV5-8	NA	TRBJ2-3	ASSLHPPDTQY
TRBV19	NA	TRBJ1-5	ASSIPGENQPQH
TRBV6-5	NA	TRBJ1-2	ASRDRGYGYT
TRBV24-1	NA	TRBJ1-3	ATSDSTAGNTIY
TRBV7-3	NA	TRBJ2-3	ASSLTPLAGLTDTQY
TRBV3-1/TRBV3-2	NA	TRBJ2-7	ASSQEDDGKPFWEQY
TRBV5-6	NA	TRBJ1-6	ASSFRVLNSPLH
TRBV7-2	NA	TRBJ2-2	ASSLSTGTGELF
TRBV10-3	NA	TRBJ2-7	AISGTSGSYEQY